This T cell receptor beta chain is from a study of a mutant IDH1 vaccine in newly diagnosed glioma. Background on the study: Commencement of vaccination occurred 4-6 weeks following radiotherapy alone, or concurrently with temozolomide cycles. A roughly 60% male, roughly 40% female split and a mean age of about 40 years characterized treated patients. Findings and caveats of the study: Apparently, pseudoprogression bore no relation to changes among the top peripheral T cell clonotypes.

Time point defined: week 35, safety follow-up. Doses consisted of 300 ug of mutant IDH1 20-mer peptide each, paired with topical imiquimod. The vaccination schedule gave patients eight doses in weeks 1, 3, 5, 7, 11, 15, 19 and 23. Repertoires were generated with immunoSEQ multiplex PCR, while TCRdb's copy carries only in-frame clones and drops some. Altogether tens of thousands of clones are present, roughly 84% being singletons, with the ten largest covering over 9.5%. With regard to this clone: What it binds is not known.

The CDR3 sequence is 11 residues long. Germline V lookup: CDR1 DFQATT, CDR2 SNEGSKA (reference sequence). V was clipped by 4 bases and J by 4 bases, with 5 bases between them. Sample: PBMCs, taken from a glioma patient whose treatment included an IDH1 peptide vaccine. The sequence was obtained from a man younger than 35 with glioma. This rearrangement joins TRBV20-1 to TRBJ1-3; D call uncertain. For the CDR3, the DNA is TGCAGTGCTAATCTCGGAAACACCATATATTTT. It specifies CSANLGNTIYF.